This T cell receptor (beta chain) was recovered during a study of early T cells in non-severe SARS-CoV-2 infection. From germline, CDR1 is MNHEY and CDR2 SVGAGI. V shed 6 bases and J 4 bases; nucleotides not matched to a gene: 6. The CDR3 has 15 residues. This clonotype was detected a few times. One entry per CDR3 protein results from TCRdb running MiXCR on the 5' RACE reads. The repertoire includes more than 90,000 distinct CDR3 sequences, less than 15% of them detected once, and 2% to 2.5% sits in the top ten. The chain recombines TRBV6-5 with TRBJ1-5; 10 bases fit TRBD1. The sample taken for sequencing was whole blood. The TCR was taken from an adult who was a healthcare worker with PCR-confirmed SARS-CoV-2 infection or an uninfected control (not recorded which). CDR3 in amino acids: CASRLRDRGNQPQHF. CDR3 DNA: TGTGCCAGCAGACTCCGGGACAGGGGTAATCAGCCCCAGCATTTT.